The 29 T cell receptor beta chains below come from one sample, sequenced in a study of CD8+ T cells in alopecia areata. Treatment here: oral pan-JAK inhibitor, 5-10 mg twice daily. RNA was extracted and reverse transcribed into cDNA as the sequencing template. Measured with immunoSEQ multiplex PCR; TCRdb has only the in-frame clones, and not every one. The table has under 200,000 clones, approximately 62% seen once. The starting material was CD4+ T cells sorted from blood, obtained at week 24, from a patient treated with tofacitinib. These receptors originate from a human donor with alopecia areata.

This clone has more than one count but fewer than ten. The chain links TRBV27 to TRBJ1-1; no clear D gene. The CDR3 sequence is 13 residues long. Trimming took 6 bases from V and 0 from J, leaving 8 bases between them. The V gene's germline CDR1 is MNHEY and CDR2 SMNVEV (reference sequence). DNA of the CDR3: TGTGCCAGCAGGCAGACCATGAACACTGAAGCTTTCTTT. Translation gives CASRQTMNTEAFF.

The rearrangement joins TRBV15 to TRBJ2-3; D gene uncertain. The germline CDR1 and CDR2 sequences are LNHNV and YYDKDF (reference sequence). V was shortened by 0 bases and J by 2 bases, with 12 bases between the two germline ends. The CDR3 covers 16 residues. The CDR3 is CATSRDSSTFTDTQYF. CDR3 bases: TGTGCCACCAGCAGAGATAGTTCGACCTTCACAGATACGCAGTATTTT.

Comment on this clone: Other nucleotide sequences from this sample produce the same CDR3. CDR3 DNA sequence: TGCGCCAGCAGCTTATACAGGGGGCGAGAGACCCAGTACTTC. It specifies CASSLYRGRETQYF. The gene calls are TRBV5-1 and TRBJ2-5, with 9 positions matching TRBD1. The CDR3 is 14 amino acids. CDR1 and CDR2 from the germline V gene are SGHRS and YFSETQ. The J segment lost 4 bases and the V segment lost 2 bases, leaving 3 bases of the junction unmatched.

In DNA form, the CDR3 reads TGTGCCTGGACCCGTCCGGGACAGGGGGTAGTTGAAGCTTTCTTT. Translation gives CAWTRPGQGVVEAFF. V usage is TRBV30 and J usage is TRBJ1-1, with 11 bases matching TRBD1. With 4 bases clipped from V and 7 bases from J, the junction kept 11 bases outside the gene matches. The CDR3 loop spans 15 amino acids. In germline, CDR1 is GTSNPN, CDR2 SVGIG (reference sequence).

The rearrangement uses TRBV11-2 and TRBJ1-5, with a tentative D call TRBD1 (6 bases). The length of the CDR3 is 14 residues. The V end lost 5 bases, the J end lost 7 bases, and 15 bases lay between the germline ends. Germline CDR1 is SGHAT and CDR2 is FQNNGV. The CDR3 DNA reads TGTGCCAGCAGCGTCATGGGGGGCGGACAGCCCCAGCATTTT. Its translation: CASSVMGGGQPQHF.

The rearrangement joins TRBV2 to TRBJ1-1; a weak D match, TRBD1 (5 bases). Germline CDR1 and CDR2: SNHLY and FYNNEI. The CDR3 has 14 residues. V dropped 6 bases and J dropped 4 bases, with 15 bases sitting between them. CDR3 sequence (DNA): TGTGCCAGCAGCCAAATGGGGGGGGGCACTGAAGCTTTCTTT. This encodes CASSQMGGGTEAFF.

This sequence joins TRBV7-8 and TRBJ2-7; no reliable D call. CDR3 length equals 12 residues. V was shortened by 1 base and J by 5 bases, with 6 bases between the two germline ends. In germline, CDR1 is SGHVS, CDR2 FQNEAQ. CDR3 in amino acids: CASSLDGNEQYF. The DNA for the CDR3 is TGTGCCAGCAGCTTAGATGGGAACGAGCAGTACTTC.

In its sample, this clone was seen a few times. Written as DNA, the CDR3 is TGTGCCAGCAGCTCACAGGGGGCGCTTGAGCAGTACTTC. Its translation: CASSSQGALEQYF. This chain joins TRBV7-9 and TRBJ2-7; 9 nucleotides align to TRBD1. Germline assignment: CDR1 SEHNR and CDR2 FQNEAQ (reference sequence). The CDR3 length is 13 residues. J was trimmed by 7 bases and V by 4 bases; bases with no gene match: 5. The whole variable domain, filled in from reference TRBV7-9 and TRBJ2-7, reads DTGVSQNPRHKITKRGQNVTFRCDPISEHNRLYWYRQTLGQGPEFLTYFQNEAQLEKSRLLSDRFSAERPKGSFSTLEIQRTEQGDSAMYLCASSSQGALEQYFGPGTRLTVT.

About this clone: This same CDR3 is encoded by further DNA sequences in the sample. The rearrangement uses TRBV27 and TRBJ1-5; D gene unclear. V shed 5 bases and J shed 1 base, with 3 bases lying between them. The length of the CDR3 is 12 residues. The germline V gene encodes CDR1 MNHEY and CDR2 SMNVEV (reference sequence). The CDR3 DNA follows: TGTGCCAGCAGTAGGAGCAATCAGCCCCAGCATTTT. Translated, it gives CASSRSNQPQHF.

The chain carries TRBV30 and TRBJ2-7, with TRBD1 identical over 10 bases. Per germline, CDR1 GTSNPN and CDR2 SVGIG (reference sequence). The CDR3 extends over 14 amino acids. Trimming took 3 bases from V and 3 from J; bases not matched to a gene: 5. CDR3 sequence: CAWRRQGAGYEQYF. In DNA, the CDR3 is TGTGCCTGGAGGAGACAGGGGGCCGGCTACGAGCAGTACTTC.

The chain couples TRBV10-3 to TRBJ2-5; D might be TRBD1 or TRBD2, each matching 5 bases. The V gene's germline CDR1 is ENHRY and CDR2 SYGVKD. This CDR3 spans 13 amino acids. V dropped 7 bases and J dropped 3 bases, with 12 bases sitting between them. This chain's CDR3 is CAINPGTEETQYF. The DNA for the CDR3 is TGTGCCATCAACCCGGGGACCGAAGAGACCCAGTACTTC.

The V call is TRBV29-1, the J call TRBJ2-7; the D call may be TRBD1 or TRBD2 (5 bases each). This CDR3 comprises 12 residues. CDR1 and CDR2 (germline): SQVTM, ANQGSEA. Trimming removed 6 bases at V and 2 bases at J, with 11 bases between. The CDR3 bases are TGCAGCGTCCGGGACGGAACCTACGAGCAGTACTTC. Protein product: CSVRDGTYEQYF.

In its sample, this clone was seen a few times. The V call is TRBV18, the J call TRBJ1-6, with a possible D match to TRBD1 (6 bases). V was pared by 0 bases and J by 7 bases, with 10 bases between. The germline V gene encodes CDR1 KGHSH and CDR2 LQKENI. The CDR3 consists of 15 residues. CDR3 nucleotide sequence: TGTGCCAGCTCACCACCCGCACAGGGAAATTCACCCCTCCACTTT. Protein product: CASSPPAQGNSPLHF. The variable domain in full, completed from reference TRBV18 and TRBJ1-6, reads NAGVMQNPRHLVRRRGQEARLRCSPMKGHSHVYWYRQLPEEGLKFMVYLQKENIIDESGMPKERFSAEFPKEGPSILRIQQVVRGDSAAYFCASSPPAQGNSPLHFGNGTRLTVT.

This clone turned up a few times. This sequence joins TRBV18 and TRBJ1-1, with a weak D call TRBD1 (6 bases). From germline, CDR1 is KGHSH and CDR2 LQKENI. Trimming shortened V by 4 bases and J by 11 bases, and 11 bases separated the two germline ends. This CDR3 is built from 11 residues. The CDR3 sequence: CASSRTERAFF. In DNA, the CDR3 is TGTGCCAGCTCACGGACAGAACGGGCTTTCTTT. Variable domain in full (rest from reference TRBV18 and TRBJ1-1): NAGVMQNPRHLVRRRGQEARLRCSPMKGHSHVYWYRQLPEEGLKFMVYLQKENIIDESGMPKERFSAEFPKEGPSILRIQQVVRGDSAAYFCASSRTERAFFGQGTRLTVV.

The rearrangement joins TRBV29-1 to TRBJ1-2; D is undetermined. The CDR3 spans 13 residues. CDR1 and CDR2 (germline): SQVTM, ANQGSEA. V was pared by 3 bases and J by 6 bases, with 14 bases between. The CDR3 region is CSVDSATSDGYTF. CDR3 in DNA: TGCAGCGTTGATTCGGCCACCTCTGATGGCTACACCTTC.

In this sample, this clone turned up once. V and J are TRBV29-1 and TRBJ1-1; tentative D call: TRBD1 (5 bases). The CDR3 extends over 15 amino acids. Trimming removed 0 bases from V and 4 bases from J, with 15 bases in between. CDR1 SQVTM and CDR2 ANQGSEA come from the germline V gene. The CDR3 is CSVEDPGRRGTEAFF. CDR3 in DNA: TGCAGCGTTGAAGATCCTGGCAGAAGGGGCACTGAAGCTTTCTTT.

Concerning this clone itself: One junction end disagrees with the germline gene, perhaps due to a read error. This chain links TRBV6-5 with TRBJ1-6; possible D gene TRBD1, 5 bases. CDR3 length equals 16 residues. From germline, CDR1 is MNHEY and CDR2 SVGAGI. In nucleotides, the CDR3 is TGTGCCACCAGTTACCCCCAGGGCCGACATAATTCACCCCTCCACTTT. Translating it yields CATSYPQGRHNSPLHF.

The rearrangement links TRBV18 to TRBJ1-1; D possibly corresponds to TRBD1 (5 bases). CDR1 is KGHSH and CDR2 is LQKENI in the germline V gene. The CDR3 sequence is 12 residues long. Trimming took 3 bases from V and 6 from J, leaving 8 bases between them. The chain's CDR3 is CASSPDTSEAFF. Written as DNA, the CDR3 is TGTGCCAGCTCACCGGACACGTCTGAAGCTTTCTTT.

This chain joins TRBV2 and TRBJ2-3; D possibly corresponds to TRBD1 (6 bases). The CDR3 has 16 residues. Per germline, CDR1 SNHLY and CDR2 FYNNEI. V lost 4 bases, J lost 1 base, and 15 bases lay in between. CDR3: CASSVQGGRGTDTQYF. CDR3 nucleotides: TGTGCCAGCAGTGTTCAAGGGGGTAGGGGCACAGATACGCAGTATTTT. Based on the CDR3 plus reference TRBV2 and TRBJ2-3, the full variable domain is EPEVTQTPSHQVTQMGQEVILRCVPISNHLYFYWYRQILGQKVEFLVSFYNNEISEKSEIFDDQFSVERPDGSNFTLKIRSTKLEDSAMYFCASSVQGGRGTDTQYFGPGTRLTVL.

The CDR3 reads CASSPLGRQETQYF. The CDR3 coding sequence is TGTGCCAGCAGCCCGCTGGGGAGACAAGAGACCCAGTACTTC. The chain couples TRBV5-6 to TRBJ2-5; perhaps TRBD2 as D (5 bases). The V end lost 4 bases, the J end lost 2 bases, and 12 bases lay between the germline ends. The CDR3 consists of 14 residues. Germline V gives CDR1 SGHDT, CDR2 YYEEEE.

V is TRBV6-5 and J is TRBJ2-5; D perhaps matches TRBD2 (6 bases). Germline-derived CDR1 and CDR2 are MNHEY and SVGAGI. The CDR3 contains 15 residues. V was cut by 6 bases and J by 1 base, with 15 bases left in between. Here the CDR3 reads CASRTIGTPQETQYF. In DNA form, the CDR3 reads TGTGCCAGCAGGACCATTGGGACTCCCCAAGAGACCCAGTACTTC.

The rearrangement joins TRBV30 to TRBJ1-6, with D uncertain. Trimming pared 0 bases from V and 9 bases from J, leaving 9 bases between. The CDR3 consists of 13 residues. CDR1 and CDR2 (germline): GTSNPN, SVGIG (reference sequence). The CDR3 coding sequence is TGTGCCTGGAGTGTACGAACGGGTTCACCCCTCCACTTT. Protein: CAWSVRTGSPLHF.

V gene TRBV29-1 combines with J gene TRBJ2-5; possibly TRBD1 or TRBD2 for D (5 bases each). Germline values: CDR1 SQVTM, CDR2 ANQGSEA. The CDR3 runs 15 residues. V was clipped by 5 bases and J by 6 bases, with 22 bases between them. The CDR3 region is CSVIWDGSPTQTQYF. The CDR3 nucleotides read TGCAGCGTTATTTGGGACGGCTCCCCCACCCAGACCCAGTACTTC.

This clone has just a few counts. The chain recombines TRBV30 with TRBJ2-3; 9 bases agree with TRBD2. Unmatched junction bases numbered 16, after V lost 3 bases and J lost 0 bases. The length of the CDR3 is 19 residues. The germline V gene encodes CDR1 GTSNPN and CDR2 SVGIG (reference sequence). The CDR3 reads CAWRTFRTSAPSSTDTQYF. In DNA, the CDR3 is TGTGCCTGGAGGACGTTCCGGACTAGCGCACCGTCTAGCACAGATACGCAGTATTTT.

The CDR3 protein is CASSESAGSEAFF. For the CDR3, the DNA is TGTGCCAGCAGTGAATCTGCAGGCAGTGAAGCTTTCTTT. The chain has TRBV25-1 and TRBJ1-1; no firm D call. Trimming took 1 base from V and 7 from J, leaving 10 bases between them. CDR1 and CDR2 (germline): MGHDK, SYGVNS. CDR3 length equals 13 residues.

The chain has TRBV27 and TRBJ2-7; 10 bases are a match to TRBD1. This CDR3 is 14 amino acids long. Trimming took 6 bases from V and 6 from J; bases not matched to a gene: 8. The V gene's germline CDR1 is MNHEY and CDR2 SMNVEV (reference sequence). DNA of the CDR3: TGTGCCAGCAGCTACGGGACAGGGGTCAGCGAGCAGTACTTC. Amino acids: CASSYGTGVSEQYF.

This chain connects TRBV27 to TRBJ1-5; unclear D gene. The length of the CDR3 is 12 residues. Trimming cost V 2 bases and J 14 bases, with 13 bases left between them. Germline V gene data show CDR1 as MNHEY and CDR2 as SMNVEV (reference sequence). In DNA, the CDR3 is TGTGCCAGCAGTTTAGTAGAGGGCCCGAAGCATTTT. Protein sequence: CASSLVEGPKHF.

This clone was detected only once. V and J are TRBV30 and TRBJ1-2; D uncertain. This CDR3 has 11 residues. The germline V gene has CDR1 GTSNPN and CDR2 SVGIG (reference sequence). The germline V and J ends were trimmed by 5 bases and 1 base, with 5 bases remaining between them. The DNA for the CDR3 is TGTGCCTGGTACGGTAACTATGGCTACACCTTC. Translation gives CAWYGNYGYTF. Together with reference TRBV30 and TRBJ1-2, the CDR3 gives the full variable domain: SQTIHQWPATLVQPVGSPLSLECTVEGTSNPNLYWYRQAAGRGLQLLFYSVGIGQISSEVPQNLSASRPQDRQFILSSKKLLLSDSGFYLCAWYGNYGYTFGSGTRLTVV.

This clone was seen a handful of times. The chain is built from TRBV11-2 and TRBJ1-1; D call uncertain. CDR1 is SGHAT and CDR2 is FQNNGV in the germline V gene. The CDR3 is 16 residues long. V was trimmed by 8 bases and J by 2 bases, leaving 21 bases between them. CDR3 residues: CASLPAAGVSNTEAFF. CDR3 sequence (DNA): TGTGCCAGCCTCCCCGCCGCGGGAGTCTCAAACACTGAAGCTTTCTTT.